These 8 T cell receptor beta chains originate from one sample sequenced in a study of shared clonotypes between healthy human individuals. The data were produced by immunoSEQ multiplex PCR, yet TCRdb's version contains in-frame clones alone and is incomplete. This sample has hundreds of thousands of clones, with 96% found just once. Naive CD8 cells were CD45RO-negative, positively selected for CCR7, excluding terminally differentiated effector memory CD45RA+ cells. What was sequenced was naive CD8+ T cells sorted from blood. These receptors were collected from a man under 40 in good health.

CDR3 coding DNA: TGCACCAGCAGCCAAGAACGGTCCGGGGGCACAGATACGCAGTATTTT. It translates to CTSSQERSGGTDTQYF. The chain joins TRBV1 to TRBJ2-3; the D segment call TRBD2 is taken from the table without a DNA check. TRBV1 counts as a pseudogene. The CDR3 is made up of 16 amino acids.

The chain has TRBV5-1 and TRBJ2-3; 11 bases map to TRBD2. The CDR3 is 17 residues long. In germline, CDR1 is SGHRS, CDR2 YFSETQ. Losses at the gene ends were 1 base for V and 4 bases for J; bases not matched to a gene: 8. CDR3 loop: CASSLSLAGGFPDTQYF. As DNA, the CDR3 is TGCGCCAGCAGCTTGAGTCTAGCGGGAGGTTTCCCAGATACGCAGTATTTT.

The V gene is TRBV7-2, the J gene TRBJ2-1; D may be TRBD1 (5 bases). The V gene's germline CDR1 is SGHTA and CDR2 FQGNSA. V lost 5 bases and J lost 4, with 12 bases in between. The CDR3 runs 14 residues. CDR3 residues: CASSPVTVYNEQFF. DNA of the CDR3: TGTGCCAGCAGCCCCGTGACAGTTTACAATGAGCAGTTCTTC.

This chain uses TRBV5-6 with TRBJ2-7; a weak D match, TRBD1 (6 bases). Germline CDR1 and CDR2: SGHDT and YYEEEE. CDR3 size: 17 residues. The V gene lost 4 bases and the J gene lost 2 bases, with 22 bases spanning the gap. CDR3 amino acids: CASSNDERWTVTYEQYF. DNA for the CDR3: TGTGCCAGCAGCAACGACGAAAGGTGGACAGTAACCTACGAGCAGTACTTC.

The chain uses TRBV9 and TRBJ1-4; D unresolved. The germline V and J ends were trimmed by 5 bases and 7 bases, with 21 bases remaining between them. The V gene's germline CDR1 is SGDLS and CDR2 YYNGEE. This CDR3 contains 16 residues. CDR3 protein: CASSLRREDLSEKLFF. CDR3 sequence (DNA): TGTGCCAGCAGTTTAAGACGGGAGGACCTGAGTGAAAAACTGTTTTTT. Drawing the rest from reference TRBV9 and TRBJ1-4, the complete variable domain is DSGVTQTPKHLITATGQRVTLRCSPRSGDLSVYWYQQSLDQGLQFLIQYYNGEERAKGNILERFSAQQFPDLHSELNLSSLELGDSALYFCASSLRREDLSEKLFFGSGTQLSVL.

J is TRBJ1-4 and V is TRBV7-2; D might be TRBD1 (6 bases). Trimming left V 5 bases short and J 8 bases short, with 18 bases between. CDR1 and CDR2 (germline): SGHTA, FQGNSA. CDR3 length: 15 residues. In DNA form, the CDR3 reads TGTGCCAGCAGCCCGACCGGCAGGGGTGGCGAAAAACTGTTTTTT. It translates to CASSPTGRGGEKLFF.

The V gene is TRBV28, the J gene TRBJ2-5; the D gene is possibly TRBD1 (5 bases). CDR3 length equals 14 residues. Germline V gene sequence: CDR1 MDHEN, CDR2 SYDVKM. Between the trimmed V and J ends, which lost 3 bases and 2 bases, there was a span of 10 bases. CDR3 DNA: TGTGCCAGCAGTTTCAGAAGGGGACAAGAGACCCAGTACTTC. It encodes CASSFRRGQETQYF.

This sequence joins TRBV27 and TRBJ1-3; unclear D gene. V lost 6 bases to trimming and J lost 9 bases, with 27 bases between them. Germline V gene lookup returns CDR1 MNHEY and CDR2 SMNVEV (reference sequence). CDR3 length equals 17 residues. CDR3 coding DNA: TGTGCCAGCAGCCAACTCTCAACGAATGGACCGTCGGGCACCATATATTTT. Protein: CASSQLSTNGPSGTIYF.